This T cell receptor (beta chain) was sequenced during a study of long-term antiretroviral therapy in people with HIV. At survey level, the immunoSEQ assay was run in its v3.0 version. Clones were read by immunoSEQ multiplex PCR, and TCRdb kept only the in-frame ones, dropping some. The table has about 30,000 clones, about 90% seen once; the top ten hold approximately 8%. The V gene lost 2 bases and the J gene lost 0 bases, with 12 bases spanning the gap. The CDR3 consists of 15 residues. Germline assignment: CDR1 SGHRS and CDR2 YFSETQ. The chain is built from TRBV5-1 and TRBJ2-7; D tentatively fits TRBD1 or TRBD2 (5 bases each). This clonotype was sampled from a man in his forties or fifties with HIV. The sequencing used unsorted PBMCs, collected 3.2 years before starting antiretroviral therapy. The CDR3 nucleotides are TGCGCCAGCAGCTTCATGGCAGGGAGCTCCTACGAGCAGTACTTC. This sequence encodes CASSFMAGSSYEQYF.